These T cell receptor beta chains were read from a single sample in a study of blood T cell repertoires in COVID-19. This table comes from immunoSEQ multiplex PCR, and its TCRdb copy is limited to in-frame clones, with some not included. The sample records approximately 230,000 clones, around four fifths being singletons. The sequenced sample consisted of PBMCs or T cells enriched from blood (not recorded which). These TCRs come from a man in his forties who had recovered from COVID-19. The CDR3 runs from the conserved cysteine through the conserved F or W. Each record gives: CDR3 protein, CDR3 DNA, D gene, J gene, V gene, clone size. A D gene is named only where the DNA matches it firmly. Only some rows state a clone size, as once, few, many or a class for expanded clones.

CANSTGNYSNQPQHF | TGTGCCAACTCGACAGGGAATTATAGCAATCAGCCCCAGCATTTT | TRBD1 | TRBJ1-5 | TRBV5-5 | .
CASSLSGQGYSYEQYF | TGCGCCAGCAGCTTGTCGGGACAGGGCTATTCCTACGAGCAGTACTTC | TRBD1 | TRBJ2-7 | TRBV5-1 | .
CSVEVAPSGNTIYF | TGCAGCGTTGAAGTGGCCCCCTCTGGAAACACCATATATTTT | . | TRBJ1-3 | TRBV29-1 | .
CASSDRQGAVTDTQYF | TGTGCCAGCAGCGACCGACAGGGGGCGGTAACAGATACGCAGTATTTT | TRBD1 | TRBJ2-3 | TRBV9 | .
CASSPTTDTDTQYF | TGTGCCAGCAGCCCTACGACAGACACAGATACGCAGTATTTT | . | TRBJ2-3 | TRBV11-3 | once
CATSRDGTDYGYTF | TGTGCCACCAGCAGAGACGGGACAGACTATGGCTACACCTTC | TRBD1 | TRBJ1-2 | TRBV15 | once
CASSYGGDSYEQYF | TGTGCCAGCAGCTATGGGGGGGACTCCTACGAGCAGTACTTC | TRBD2 | TRBJ2-7 | TRBV9 | .
CSPDGGDSGNTIYF | TGCAGCCCTGACGGCGGGGACTCTGGAAACACCATATATTTT | . | TRBJ1-3 | TRBV29-1 | .
CSGVGGEDYGYTF | TGCAGCGGGGTGGGGGGAGAAGACTATGGCTACACCTTC | . | TRBJ1-2 | TRBV29-1 | .
CASSPRRGETQYF | TGTGCCAGCAGTCCTCGAAGGGGTGAGACCCAGTACTTC | . | TRBJ2-5 | TRBV27 | .
CASSTGWSGAFF | TGTGCCAGTAGTACCGGATGGAGTGGTGCTTTCTTT | . | TRBJ1-1 | TRBV19 | .
CSVSDRETQYF | TGCAGTGTCTCGGACAGAGAGACCCAGTACTTC | . | TRBJ2-5 | TRBV20-1 | .
CASSSTGRSYNEQFF | TGTGCCAGCAGCTCAACGGGTAGATCCTACAATGAGCAGTTCTTC | . | TRBJ2-1 | TRBV28 | .
CASSEGTGGREKLFF | TGTGCCAGCAGTGAAGGTACAGGGGGGAGAGAAAAACTGTTTTTT | TRBD1 | TRBJ1-4 | TRBV2 | once
CASSPDRNLYEQYF | TGTGCCAGTAGTCCTGACAGGAACCTATACGAGCAGTACTTC | . | TRBJ2-7 | TRBV19 | .